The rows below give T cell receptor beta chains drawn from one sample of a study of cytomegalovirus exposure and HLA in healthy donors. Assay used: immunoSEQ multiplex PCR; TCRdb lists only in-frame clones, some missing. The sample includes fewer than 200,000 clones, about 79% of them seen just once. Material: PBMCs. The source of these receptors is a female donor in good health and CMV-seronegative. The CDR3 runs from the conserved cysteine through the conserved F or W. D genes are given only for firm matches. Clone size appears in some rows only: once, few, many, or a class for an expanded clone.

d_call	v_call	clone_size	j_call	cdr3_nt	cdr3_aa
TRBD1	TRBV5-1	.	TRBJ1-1	TGCGCCAGCAGTTTCTCCGCCGACAGGGGGACTGAAGCTTTCTTT	CASSFSADRGTEAFF
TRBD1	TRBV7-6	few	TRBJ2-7	TGTGCCAGCAGCTCTGGACAGGGACCGTACGAGCAGTACTTC	CASSSGQGPYEQYF
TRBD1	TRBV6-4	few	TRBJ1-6	TGTGCCAGCAGTGAGGGACAGGGGGGTACCTCACCCCTCCACTTT	CASSEGQGGTSPLHF
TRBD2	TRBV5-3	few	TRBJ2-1	TGTGCCAGAAGCTGGGTTGGCGGGGGGGCGTACAGGTCCTACAATGAGCAGTTCTTC	CARSWVGGGAYRSYNEQFF
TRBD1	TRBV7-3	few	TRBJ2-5	TGTGCCAGCAGCCAAGGGGGCCCAGAGACCCAGTACTTC	CASSQGGPETQYF
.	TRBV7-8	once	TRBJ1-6	TGTGCCAGCAGCTTAGATTGGCAGGGCTATAATTCACCCCTCCACTTT	CASSLDWQGYNSPLHF
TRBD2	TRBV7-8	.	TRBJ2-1	TGTGCCAGCAGCTTGGGGGGGTATTACGACAATGAGCAGTTCTTC	CASSLGGYYDNEQFF
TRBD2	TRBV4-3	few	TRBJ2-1	TGCGCCAGCAGCCAAGATCCGCCGGGGGGGTCCTACAATGAGCAGTTCTTC	CASSQDPPGGSYNEQFF
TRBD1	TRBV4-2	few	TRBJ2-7	TGTGCCAGCAGCCAAGCGATTACAGGGGGCTCCTACGAGCAGTACTTC	CASSQAITGGSYEQYF
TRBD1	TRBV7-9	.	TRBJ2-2	TGTGCCAGCAGCTTGCCTCAGGGGGCACTCACCGGGGAGCTGTTTTTT	CASSLPQGALTGELFF
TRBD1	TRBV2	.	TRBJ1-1	TGTGCCAGCAGGTACGGAGACAGGGGGAATGAAGCTTTCTTT	CASRYGDRGNEAFF
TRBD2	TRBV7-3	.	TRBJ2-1	TGTGCCAGCAGCTTAAAAGCGGGAGGGTACAATGAGCAGTTCTTC	CASSLKAGGYNEQFF
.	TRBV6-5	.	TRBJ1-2	TGTGCCAGCAGTTCCTCCCCGACAGGCCCCTATGGCTACACCTTC	CASSSSPTGPYGYTF
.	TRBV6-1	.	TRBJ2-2	TGTGCCAGTAGTGTGGTACGGGACACCGGGGAGCTGTTTTTT	CASSVVRDTGELFF
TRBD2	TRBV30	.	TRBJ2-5	TGTGCCTGTAGCGGGAGAGCAGAGACCCAGTACTTC	CACSGRAETQYF
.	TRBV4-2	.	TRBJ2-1	TGTGCCAGCAGCCAAGATCCGGTCGGTGAGCAGTTCTTC	CASSQDPVGEQFF
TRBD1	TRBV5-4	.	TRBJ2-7	TGTGCCAGCAGCCGGGACAGTAGCTCCTACGAGCAGTACTTC	CASSRDSSSYEQYF
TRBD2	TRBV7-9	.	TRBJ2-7	TGTGCCAGCAGCTTAGCGGGGGGGACGGACTACGAGCAGTACTTC	CASSLAGGTDYEQYF
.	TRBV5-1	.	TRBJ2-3	TGCGCCAGCAGCTTGGGACAGACTAGCACAGATACGCAGTATTTT	CASSLGQTSTDTQYF
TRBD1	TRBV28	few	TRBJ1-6	TGTGCCAGCAGTCCCTGGGACAGTAATTCACCCCTCCACTTT	CASSPWDSNSPLHF
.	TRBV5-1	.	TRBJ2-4	TGCGCCAGCAGCTTGGGACAGAGCAGTCGGGACATTCAGTACTTC	CASSLGQSSRDIQYF
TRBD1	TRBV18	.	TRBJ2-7	TGTGCCAGCTCACCACCAAATCCGGGACAGGGTCGCTACGAGCAGTACTTC	CASSPPNPGQGRYEQYF
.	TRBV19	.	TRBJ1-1	TGTGCCAGTAGTATTAGGGTCAGGGAAACTGAAGCTTTCTTT	CASSIRVRETEAFF
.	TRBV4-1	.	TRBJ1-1	TGCGCCAGCAGCCAAGCGGGACACAGGAACACTGAAGCTTTCTTT	CASSQAGHRNTEAFF
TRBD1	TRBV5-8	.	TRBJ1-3	TGTGCCAGCAGCTTGGGACAGGGTAACGGAAACACCATATATTTT	CASSLGQGNGNTIYF
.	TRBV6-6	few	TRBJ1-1	TGTGCCAGCGGGAGGGTAACGAACACTGAAGCTTTCTTT	CASGRVTNTEAFF
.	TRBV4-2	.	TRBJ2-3	TGTGCCAGCAGCCAAGGACGGGTTACAGATACGCAGTATTTT	CASSQGRVTDTQYF
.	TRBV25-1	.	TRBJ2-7	TGTGCCAGCAGCGGTACAAGACACCCCTACGAGCAGTACTTC	CASSGTRHPYEQYF
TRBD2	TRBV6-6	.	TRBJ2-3	TGTGCCACGCGGGAGGGTAGCACAGATACGCAGTATTTT	CATREGSTDTQYF
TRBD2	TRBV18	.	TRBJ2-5	TGTGCCAGCTCCCCTCAGCGGGGGGGCGGGTCCCAAGAGACCCAGTACTTC	CASSPQRGGGSQETQYF
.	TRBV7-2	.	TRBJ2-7	TGTGCCAGCAGCTTAGGGGCAGGGGTTGGGGCGGAGCAGTACTTC	CASSLGAGVGAEQYF
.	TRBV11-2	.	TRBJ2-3	TGTGCCAGCAGCCGAATTAAGCTCACAGATACGCAGTATTTT	CASSRIKLTDTQYF
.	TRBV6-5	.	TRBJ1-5	TGTGCCAGCAGTTACTCGGGGGGGCCCCAGCATTTT	CASSYSGGPQHF
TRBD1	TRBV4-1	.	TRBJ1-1	TGCGCCAGCAGCCCGGGACAGGGCCGGATTGAAGCTTTCTTT	CASSPGQGRIEAFF
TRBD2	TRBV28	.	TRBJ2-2	TGTGCCAGCGGGACTAGCGGGGCCGGGGAGCTGTTTTTT	CASGTSGAGELFF
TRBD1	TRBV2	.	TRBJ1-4	TGTGCCGGTCGACAGGGGGCTCGGGAAAAACTGTTTTTT	CAGRQGAREKLFF
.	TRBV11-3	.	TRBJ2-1	TGTGCCAGCAGCTTAGCCCCCCAGGCCCCAGAGCAGTTCTTC	CASSLAPQAPEQFF